This T cell receptor (beta chain) was identified during a study of cytomegalovirus exposure and HLA in healthy donors. Separate from the approximately 650-subject first cohort, the roughly 120-subject validation cohort was the one that the donors belonged to. This clone has at least ten counts. Its antigen remains unknown. Germline CDR1 MRHNA, CDR2 SNTAGT. The CDR3 spans 15 residues. V gave up 2 bases and J gave up 4 bases, with 12 bases separating them. Only in-frame clones appear in the TCRdb table, and some are missing; sequencing was by immunoSEQ multiplex PCR. The table has about 130,000 clones, 88% seen once. Regarding the study as a whole: Most sequenced TCRs were rare (though some public TCRs occurred in many donors). The tendency of first-cohort TCR clusters to co-occur in the 120 validation repertoires was the finding of a later analysis.

Specimen: PBMCs. J is TRBJ2-1 and V is TRBV6-4; TRBD1 is a possible D gene (6 bases). This receptor was identified in a young man in good health and CMV-seronegative. DNA for the CDR3: TGTGCCAGCAGTGACCAAGAGGACAGTTACAATGAGCAGTTCTTC. Translating gives CASSDQEDSYNEQFF.